This paragraph reports one T cell receptor beta chain. Its antigen is not identified. The sample comes from a study of OX40 agonist ivuxolimab in advanced cancers. For the study at large: Participants, 80% to 90% male, averaged roughly 60 years of age, ranging from roughly 23 to 80.

Whole-study results and caveats: At 0.1 to 3.0 mg/kg and by week 6, CD4+ and CD8+ T cells in the blood had expanded clonally. Normalized expansion of T-cell clones was also low for some nonresponders.

V shed 4 bases and J 3 bases; nucleotides not matched to a gene: 2. The germline CDR1 and CDR2 sequences are MRHNA and SNTAGT. This CDR3 has 15 residues. The data were produced by immunoSEQ multiplex PCR, yet TCRdb's version contains in-frame clones alone and is incomplete. This table has fewer than 65,000 clones, about 89% appearing once. The input for sequencing was CD4+ or CD8+ T cells sorted from blood, taken in a trial of the OX40 agonist ivuxolimab. The source of this sequence is an adult with an advanced solid tumor such as melanoma, head and neck, liver or kidney cancer. The rearrangement joins TRBV6-4 to TRBJ2-1, with 11 bases lining up with TRBD1. CDR3 amino acids: CASSVGQGGYNEQFF. The CDR3 DNA sequence: TGTGCCAGCAGTGTGGGACAGGGGGGCTACAATGAGCAGTTCTTC.